Each of the 27 T cell receptor beta chains below was sequenced from the same sample in a study of cytomegalovirus exposure and HLA in healthy donors. PCR employed 60 Vbeta and 13 Jbeta primers. Profiling relied on immunoSEQ multiplex PCR, and the TCRdb table lists in-frame clones only, not all of them. This sample carries 21,000 or so clones, with 22% going to the ten biggest clones. The sequencing sample was made of PBMCs. The origin of the receptors is a man in his sixties in good health and CMV-seropositive.

The chain combines TRBV5-5 with TRBJ2-7; TRBD2 matches at 9 bases. Germline CDR1 is SGHKS and CDR2 is YYEKEE (reference sequence). The ends lost 0 bases at V and 2 bases at J; junction bases unmatched: 3. CDR3 length: 15 amino acids. As DNA, the CDR3 is TGTGCCAGCAGCTTGGGACTAGCGGAAACCTACGAGCAGTACTTC. This translates into CASSLGLAETYEQYF.

Concerning this clone itself: The DNA is omitted, as the CDR3 cannot be located on it reliably, and the CDR3 follows TCRdb's listing. The V gene is TRBV12-5, the J gene TRBJ2-5; the D call in the table, TRBD1, was not verified against the DNA. The CDR3 region is 16 residues in length, termini included. CDR1 is LGHNT and CDR2 is FRNRAP in the germline V gene. The chain's CDR3 is CASGLVVGQGADRAYF.

The chain uses TRBV27 and TRBJ1-1; D is unclear. Germline V gene lookup returns CDR1 MNHEY and CDR2 SMNVEV (reference sequence). The CDR3 has 14 amino acids. Trimming removed 5 bases from V and 2 bases from J, with 12 bases in between. The chain's CDR3 is CASSRPGVNTEAFF. Here the CDR3 DNA reads TGTGCCAGCAGTCGCCCCGGGGTTAACACTGAAGCTTTCTTT.

As to this clone: At one end the junction does not follow the germline gene, possibly because of a read error. The V gene is TRBV5-1, the J gene TRBJ2-5; 7 positions agree with TRBD2. This CDR3 has 15 amino acids. Germline loops: CDR1 SGHRS, CDR2 YFSETQ. CDR3 sequence (DNA): TGCGCCAGCAGCTTGAGCGGGACTACCCAAGAGAGCCAGTACTTC. Translated, it gives CASSLSGTTQESQYF.

This chain uses TRBV19 with TRBJ2-7; 7 bases are shared with TRBD1. The CDR3 runs to 15 residues. CDR1 and CDR2 from the germline V gene are LNHDA and SQIVND (reference sequence). V shed 3 bases and J 0 bases; nucleotides not matched to a gene: 5. The CDR3 spells CASSITGEISYEQYF. CDR3 bases: TGTGCCAGTAGTATCACAGGGGAAATCTCCTACGAGCAGTACTTC.

CDR3 amino acids: CASSIQAFTGELFF. DNA for the CDR3: TGTGCCAGTAGTATACAGGCTTTCACCGGGGAGCTGTTTTTT. This chain uses TRBV19 with TRBJ2-2; D gene uncertain. Germline V lookup: CDR1 LNHDA, CDR2 SQIVND (reference sequence). V was trimmed by 2 bases and J by 4 bases, leaving 8 bases between them. The CDR3 sequence is 14 residues long.

This chain links TRBV18 with TRBJ1-1; no clear D. Germline values: CDR1 KGHSH, CDR2 LQKENI. CDR3 size: 13 residues. Trimming cost V 6 bases and J 1 base, with 9 bases left between them. CDR3 DNA: TGTGCCAGCTCTCTTGACTGGAACACTGAAGCTTTCTTT. This translates into CASSLDWNTEAFF. The full variable domain, completed using reference TRBV18 and TRBJ1-1, is NAGVMQNPRHLVRRRGQEARLRCSPMKGHSHVYWYRQLPEEGLKFMVYLQKENIIDESGMPKERFSAEFPKEGPSILRIQQVVRGDSAAYFCASSLDWNTEAFFGQGTRLTVV.

This chain uses TRBV10-3 with TRBJ1-2, with a possible D match to TRBD1 (5 bases). Trimming took 8 bases from V and 8 from J, leaving 12 bases between them. The CDR3 runs to 11 residues. The germline gives CDR1 ENHRY, CDR2 SYGVKD. This chain's CDR3 is CAIGGDGGYTF. DNA for the CDR3: TGTGCCATCGGGGGGGACGGGGGCTACACCTTC.

The genes are TRBV6-6 and TRBJ1-5; 8 nucleotides agree with TRBD1. CDR1 and CDR2 (germline): MNHNY, SVGAGI (reference sequence). V dropped 5 bases and J dropped 3; count of bases not matched to a gene: 3. This CDR3 has 14 residues. CDR3 sequence: CASSGTGPNQPQHF. CDR3 nucleotides: TGTGCCAGCAGTGGGACAGGACCCAATCAGCCCCAGCATTTT.

The chain joins TRBV6-5 to TRBJ2-3, with 11 positions matching TRBD2. Trimming cost V 2 bases and J 0 bases; bases outside gene matches: 1. The germline CDR1 and CDR2 sequences are MNHEY and SVGAGI. The CDR3 totals 16 residues. Here the CDR3 DNA reads TGTGCCAGCAGTTACCGACTAGCGGGAAGCACAGATACGCAGTATTTT. Residues: CASSYRLAGSTDTQYF.

The rearrangement joins TRBV29-1 to TRBJ2-7; maybe TRBD2 (6 bases). V was clipped by 5 bases and J by 9 bases, with 14 bases between them. CDR3 length: 11 amino acids. Germline V CDR1 and CDR2: SQVTM, ANQGSEA. CDR3: CSVLGTLGQYF. The CDR3 DNA sequence: TGCAGCGTTTTAGGGACTTTAGGGCAGTACTTC.

The chain is built from TRBV27 and TRBJ2-3; D is uncertain. This CDR3 is built from 13 residues. Germline V gene sequence: CDR1 MNHEY, CDR2 SMNVEV (reference sequence). Trimming removed 3 bases at V and 0 bases at J, with 4 bases between. CDR3 nucleotides: TGTGCCAGCAGTTTCGTCAGCACAGATACGCAGTATTTT. Its protein product is CASSFVSTDTQYF.

The chain combines TRBV19 with TRBJ2-7; tentative D call: TRBD1 (5 bases). V was shortened by 10 bases and J by 4 bases, with 11 bases between the two germline ends. The germline CDR1 and CDR2 sequences are LNHDA and SQIVND (reference sequence). This CDR3 region has 11 residues. CDR3 DNA sequence: TGTGCCATTCACAGGTGGTACGAGCAGTACTTC. Translating it yields CAIHRWYEQYF.

The V call is TRBV7-9, the J call TRBJ2-3; perhaps TRBD2 as D (5 bases). Germline V gives CDR1 SEHNR, CDR2 FQNEAQ (reference sequence). CDR3 length: 15 amino acids. Trimming removed 4 bases from V and 2 bases from J, with 13 bases in between. CDR3 amino acids: CASSWVGAITDTQYF. As DNA, the CDR3 is TGTGCCAGCAGCTGGGTGGGAGCAATCACAGATACGCAGTATTTT. The full variable domain, rest sourced from reference TRBV7-9 and TRBJ2-3, is DTGVSQNPRHKITKRGQNVTFRCDPISEHNRLYWYRQTLGQGPEFLTYFQNEAQLEKSRLLSDRFSAERPKGSFSTLEIQRTEQGDSAMYLCASSWVGAITDTQYFGPGTRLTVL.

The J gene is TRBJ2-2, the V gene TRBV29-1; D uncertain. Trimming left V 4 bases short and J 1 base short, with 10 bases between. The CDR3 loop spans 14 amino acids. Germline CDR1 reads SQVTM; CDR2 reads ANQGSEA. CDR3 amino acids: CSVVDSWNTGELFF. As DNA, the CDR3 is TGCAGCGTTGTCGATAGCTGGAACACCGGGGAGCTGTTTTTT.

The chain joins TRBV19 to TRBJ2-3, with 11 nucleotides matching TRBD2. The CDR3 has 17 residues. Germline values: CDR1 LNHDA, CDR2 SQIVND (reference sequence). Losses at the gene ends were 7 bases for V and 2 bases for J; bases not matched to a gene: 11. The CDR3 DNA is TGTGCCAGTACTGAGACTGGACTAGCGGGTTACACAGATACGCAGTATTTT. Protein product: CASTETGLAGYTDTQYF.

The V and J genes are TRBV7-9 and TRBJ2-1; 9 positions agree with TRBD2. The germline CDR1 and CDR2 sequences are SEHNR and FQNEAQ (reference sequence). CDR3 length: 19 amino acids. V dropped 5 bases and J dropped 7; count of bases not matched to a gene: 21. The chain's CDR3 is CASSPTWGSGRGSRNEQFF. The CDR3 DNA reads TGTGCCAGCAGCCCTACCTGGGGTAGCGGGAGAGGTAGTCGGAATGAGCAGTTCTTC.

V is TRBV5-1 and J is TRBJ2-5; possibly TRBD1 for D (6 bases). This CDR3 comprises 15 residues. Trimming cost V 0 bases and J 1 base, with 10 bases left between them. Germline V lookup: CDR1 SGHRS, CDR2 YFSETQ. The CDR3 here is CASSLVGQRQETQYF. CDR3 in DNA: TGCGCCAGCAGCTTGGTAGGACAGCGCCAAGAGACCCAGTACTTC. Drawing the rest from reference TRBV5-1 and TRBJ2-5, the complete variable domain is KAGVTQTPRYLIKTRGQQVTLSCSPISGHRSVSWYQQTPGQGLQFLFEYFSETQRNKGNFPGRFSGRQFSNSRSEMNVSTLELGDSALYLCASSLVGQRQETQYFGPGTRLLVL.

This rearrangement joins TRBV11-2 to TRBJ2-5; TRBD2 agrees at 7 bases. V was clipped by 6 bases and J by 1 base; unmatched bases: 14. Germline V gene lookup returns CDR1 SGHAT and CDR2 FQNNGV. CDR3 length: 17 residues. DNA for the CDR3: TGTGCCAGCAGTTTCTCCCGAATGGCTAGCGGCCAAGAGACCCAGTACTTC. Translation gives CASSFSRMASGQETQYF.

The chain has TRBV6-6 and TRBJ2-7; 13 bases align to TRBD2. CDR1 and CDR2 (germline): MNHNY, SVGAGI (reference sequence). Trimming took 3 bases from V and 5 from J; bases not matched to a gene: 4. The CDR3 covers 15 residues. The CDR3 spells CASSYAGLAGDEQYF. For the CDR3, the DNA is TGTGCCAGCAGTTATGCCGGACTAGCGGGAGACGAGCAGTACTTC.

This chain uses TRBV5-1 with TRBJ2-2, with D tentatively TRBD1 (5 bases). The CDR3 consists of 15 residues. CDR1 is SGHRS, CDR2 YFSETQ, per germline. V lost 2 bases and J 2 bases, leaving 10 bases between the germline ends. CDR3 sequence reads: CASSFRTSNTGELFF. CDR3 bases: TGCGCCAGCAGCTTTAGGACAAGCAACACCGGGGAGCTGTTTTTT.

V usage is TRBV4-1 and J usage is TRBJ1-2; D is undetermined. The CDR3 runs 16 residues. Trimming pared 2 bases from V and 6 bases from J, leaving 19 bases between. The germline V gene has CDR1 MGHRA and CDR2 YSYEKL. For the CDR3, the DNA is TGCGCCAGCAGCCAACCGCCCTATCGTAGAGGCCATGGCTACACCTTC. This translates into CASSQPPYRRGHGYTF.

The chain uses TRBV29-1 and TRBJ2-7; 8 bases agree with TRBD1. CDR1 is SQVTM, CDR2 ANQGSEA, per germline. This CDR3 region has 13 residues. V trimming: 8 bases; J trimming: 5 bases; junction bases outside the gene matches: 11. CDR3 bases: TGCAGCTCTAGGACAGGGAAGCACAACGAGCAGTACTTC. Its protein is CSSRTGKHNEQYF.

This chain uses TRBV5-1 with TRBJ2-2, with 7 positions matching TRBD1. This CDR3 spans 15 amino acids. Unmatched junction bases numbered 7, after V lost 4 bases and J lost 4 bases. Germline CDR1 is SGHRS and CDR2 is YFSETQ. The CDR3: CASSVDYRGTGELFF. The CDR3 nucleotides read TGCGCCAGCAGCGTAGACTACAGGGGCACCGGGGAGCTGTTTTTT.

The chain combines TRBV19 with TRBJ2-1; possible D gene TRBD2, 6 bases. V lost 5 bases, J lost 6 bases, and 11 bases lay in between. The CDR3 has 13 residues. Germline-derived CDR1 and CDR2 are LNHDA and SQIVND (reference sequence). The CDR3 bases are TGTGCCAGTAGTCGCGGACTATTCAATGAGCAGTTCTTC. Its protein product is CASSRGLFNEQFF.

The V gene is TRBV19, the J gene TRBJ1-5; D is unresolved. Trimming took off 4 bases at V and 7 bases at J, with 11 bases between the two ends. The CDR3 is 13 amino acids. Germline CDR1 reads LNHDA; CDR2 reads SQIVND (reference sequence). As DNA, the CDR3 is TGTGCCAGTAGTACCGTCTTCAGGCAGCCCCAGCATTTT. Its translation is CASSTVFRQPQHF.

The J gene is TRBJ2-1, the V gene TRBV4-1; D unclear. Germline loops: CDR1 MGHRA, CDR2 YSYEKL. The ends were cut back, 1 base at V and 0 bases at J, with 7 bases in the middle. The CDR3 consists of 15 residues. CDR3 nucleotides: TGCGCCAGCAGCCAAGGTTTGAGCTCCTACAATGAGCAGTTCTTC. Amino acids: CASSQGLSSYNEQFF.